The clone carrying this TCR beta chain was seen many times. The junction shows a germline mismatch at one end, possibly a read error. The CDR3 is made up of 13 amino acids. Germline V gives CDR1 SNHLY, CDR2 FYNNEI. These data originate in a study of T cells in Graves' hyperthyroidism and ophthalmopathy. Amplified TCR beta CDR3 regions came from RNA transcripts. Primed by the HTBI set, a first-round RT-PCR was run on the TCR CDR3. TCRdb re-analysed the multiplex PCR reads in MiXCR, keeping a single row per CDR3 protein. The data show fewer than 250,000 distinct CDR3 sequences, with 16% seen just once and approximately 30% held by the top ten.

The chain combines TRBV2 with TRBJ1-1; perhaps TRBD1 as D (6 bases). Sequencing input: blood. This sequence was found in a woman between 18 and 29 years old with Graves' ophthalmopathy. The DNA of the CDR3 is TGTGCCAACAGTCAGGACAGGAACACTGAAGCTTTCTTT. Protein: CANSQDRNTEAFF.